Following are 30 T cell receptor beta chains from one sample sequenced in a study of neoadjuvant anti-PD-1 for oral cavity cancer (dated by TCRdb to 2020 to 2023). The library was generated by the immunoSEQ multiplex PCR assay. TCRdb re-hosts the immuneACCESS table, in-frame sequences only. Its copies lack some clones; in the studies checked, an unresolved V gene accounts for under half of them, and the cause for the rest is not known. The sample table records approximately 68,000 clones; approximately 87% of these occur just once. Of the sample, 2.5% to 3.5% is held by the ten largest clones. In light of the paper, this sample's time point label describes: after neoadjuvant nivolumab, at surgical resection. The starting material was PBMCs, obtained after nivolumab (anti-PD-1) treatment. The receptors here all came from a person between 40 and 80 years old with oral cavity squamous cell carcinoma.

In this sample, this clone turned up once. The V gene is TRBV27, the J gene TRBJ2-1, with unresolved D. Per the germline V gene, CDR1 is MNHEY and CDR2 is SMNVEV (reference sequence). The CDR3 spans 14 residues. Trimming stripped 6 bases from V and 0 bases from J, with 9 bases between. The CDR3 DNA is TGTGCCAGCAGCCGGGCCAACTCCTACAATGAGCAGTTCTTC. Its translation is CASSRANSYNEQFF.

The CDR3 region is CASSVGLASYNEQFF. In DNA, the CDR3 is TGTGCCAGCAGCGTAGGACTAGCGTCCTACAATGAGCAGTTCTTC. The rearrangement uses TRBV7-8 and TRBJ2-1; 9 bases are shared with TRBD2. This CDR3 contains 15 residues. Trimming at V came to 5 bases and at J to 1 base, leaving 3 bases not matched to a gene. Germline CDR1 is SGHVS and CDR2 is FQNEAQ.

This chain links TRBV6-6 with TRBJ1-1; D is undetermined. V was cut by 0 bases and J by 4 bases, with 9 bases left in between. The CDR3 has 14 residues. In germline, CDR1 is MNHNY, CDR2 SVGAGI (reference sequence). CDR3 sequence reads: CASSYSGGRTEAFF. The CDR3 DNA reads as TGTGCCAGCAGTTACTCCGGAGGACGCACTGAAGCTTTCTTT.

This clone turned up a few times. The J gene is TRBJ2-7, the V gene TRBV6-1, with 13 nucleotides matching TRBD2. The CDR3 consists of 15 residues. CDR1 is MNHNS, CDR2 SASEGT, per germline. Trimming at V came to 10 bases and at J to 5 bases, leaving 11 bases not matched to a gene. DNA for the CDR3: TGTGCCACCTTCCCGGGACTAGCGGGATACCACGAGCAGTACTTC. Translating gives CATFPGLAGYHEQYF.

The chain combines TRBV7-9 with TRBJ1-4, with 12 bases that match TRBD1. CDR1 SEHNR and CDR2 FQNEAQ come from the germline V gene (reference sequence). The V gene end was trimmed by 8 bases and the J gene end by 7 bases; junction bases not matched to a gene: 8. The CDR3 is 15 amino acids. In DNA form, the CDR3 reads TGTGCCAGCGGGACAGGGGGCGCGGTCGGTGAAAAACTGTTTTTT. Protein product: CASGTGGAVGEKLFF.

The gene calls are TRBV9 and TRBJ2-3; 8 bases align to TRBD2. The CDR3 sequence is 15 residues long. V trimming: 4 bases; J trimming: 1 base; junction bases outside the gene matches: 5. Germline-derived CDR1 and CDR2 are SGDLS and YYNGEE. The CDR3 nucleotides read TGTGCCAGCAGCCTGGGACTAGTACGCACAGATACGCAGTATTTT. This translates into CASSLGLVRTDTQYF.

This clone was seen only a few times. The chain is built from TRBV5-1 and TRBJ2-1, with 7 bases aligning to TRBD2. V dropped 4 bases and J dropped 9; count of bases not matched to a gene: 7. CDR1 SGHRS and CDR2 YFSETQ come from the germline V gene. This CDR3 is built from 13 residues. This CDR3 reads CASSTDPGGEQFF. The CDR3 coding sequence is TGCGCCAGCAGCACCGACCCGGGAGGTGAGCAGTTCTTC.

The chain uses TRBV6-5 and TRBJ1-5; no firm D call. V gave up 3 bases and J gave up 6 bases, with 9 bases separating them. There are 13 residues in the CDR3. CDR1 and CDR2 from the germline V gene are MNHEY and SVGAGI. CDR3 residues: CASSYGVRQPQHF. CDR3 coding DNA: TGTGCCAGCAGTTATGGGGTCCGTCAGCCCCAGCATTTT.

The chain recombines TRBV11-1 with TRBJ2-1; 7 nucleotides align to TRBD1. V trimming: 5 bases; J trimming: 5 bases; junction bases outside the gene matches: 15. The CDR3 has 17 amino acids. The V gene's germline CDR1 is SGHAT and CDR2 FQDESV (reference sequence). The CDR3 reads CASSPKVAGGVNNEQFF. In DNA, the CDR3 is TGTGCCAGCAGCCCGAAGGTGGCAGGGGGAGTAAACAATGAGCAGTTCTTC.

The gene calls are TRBV30 and TRBJ2-5; D may be TRBD2 (6 bases). CDR3 length: 14 residues. V gave up 8 bases and J gave up 5 bases, with 21 bases separating them. The germline CDR1 and CDR2 sequences are GTSNPN and SVGIG (reference sequence). CDR3 bases: TGTGCCGCCACCGGGCCTTCACGGGGGGAGACCCAGTACTTC. Encoded protein: CAATGPSRGETQYF.

The gene calls are TRBV10-1 and TRBJ1-1, with no clear D. Germline V gene sequence: CDR1 WNHNN, CDR2 SYGVQD (reference sequence). CDR3 size: 12 residues. The V gene lost 6 bases and the J gene lost 4 bases, with 9 bases spanning the gap. Here the CDR3 DNA reads TGCGCCAGCAGCAACCGGGGCACTGAAGCTTTCTTT. It yields the protein CASSNRGTEAFF.

The chain joins TRBV21-1 to TRBJ2-5; TRBD2, as called in the table, went unchecked against the DNA. TRBV21-1 constitutes a pseudogene. The CDR3 is 10 residues long. The CDR3 here is CASTRETQYF. CDR3 coding DNA: TGTGCCAGCACTAGGGAGACCCAGTACTTC.

The V and J genes are TRBV6-1 and TRBJ2-3; 7 nucleotides agree with TRBD2. Losses at the gene ends were 5 bases for V and 2 bases for J; bases not matched to a gene: 7. From germline, CDR1 is MNHNS and CDR2 SASEGT. The CDR3 sequence is 15 residues long. Here the CDR3 DNA reads TGTGCCAGCAGTTGGGCTAGCGGTAACACAGATACGCAGTATTTT. This translates into CASSWASGNTDTQYF.

Remarks on this clone: A junction end diverges from the germline sequence, so it may reflect a read error. The chain uses TRBV4-1 and TRBJ1-2; TRBD1 might be the D (5 bases). Germline-derived CDR1 and CDR2 are MGHRA and YSYEKL. The CDR3 is 14 residues long. The CDR3 nucleotides read TGCGCCAGCAGCGAAGATCTGGCAGGGAATGGCTACACCTTC. Amino acid sequence: CASSEDLAGNGYTF.

V gene TRBV9 combines with J gene TRBJ2-7, with 7 bases that match TRBD1. V was pared by 4 bases and J by 2 bases, with 9 bases of the junction left unmatched. The CDR3 has 15 amino acids. CDR1 is SGDLS and CDR2 is YYNGEE in the germline V gene. Written as DNA, the CDR3 is TGTGCCAGCAGCCTCCATGGGGACAGCACCTACGAGCAGTACTTC. It translates to CASSLHGDSTYEQYF.

The chain uses TRBV11-3 and TRBJ2-1; weak D call: TRBD1 (6 bases). V lost 0 bases and J 6 bases, leaving 9 bases between the germline ends. The CDR3 is 14 residues long. Germline V gene data show CDR1 as SGHNT and CDR2 as YENEEA. In nucleotides, the CDR3 is TGTGCCAGCAGCTTAGAGCAGGGGAGCAATGAGCAGTTCTTC. Its protein product is CASSLEQGSNEQFF.

The gene calls are TRBV27 and TRBJ1-3; 7 bases align to TRBD1. The V and J ends lost 6 bases and 3 bases, in that order; junction bases with no gene match: 5. This CDR3 spans 14 amino acids. Germline CDR1 MNHEY, CDR2 SMNVEV (reference sequence). CDR3: CASRKGQNGNTIYF. The CDR3 DNA follows: TGTGCCAGCAGGAAGGGACAGAATGGAAACACCATATATTTT.

The chain employs TRBV14 and TRBJ2-1; either TRBD1 or TRBD2 may fit D (5 bases each). Per germline, CDR1 SGHDN and CDR2 FVKESK. This CDR3 comprises 14 residues. The V end was cut by 6 bases, the J end by 12 bases, with 21 bases between. The DNA for the CDR3 is TGTGCCAGCAGTATAGGGACCTATCAGGCTGGGCAGTTCTTC. Amino acids: CASSIGTYQAGQFF. Combining the CDR3 with reference TRBV14 and TRBJ2-1 gives the whole variable domain EAGVTQFPSHSVIEKGQTVTLRCDPISGHDNLYWYRRVMGKEIKFLLHFVKESKQDESGMPNNRFLAERTGGTYSTLKVQPAELEDSGVYFCASSIGTYQAGQFFGPGTRLTVL.

The chain employs TRBV7-3 and TRBJ1-1; TRBD1 might be the D (6 bases). The CDR3 runs 15 residues. The ends were cut back, 2 bases at V and 0 bases at J, with 10 bases in the middle. Germline V CDR1 and CDR2: SGHTA, FQGTGA. CDR3 DNA sequence: TGTGCCAGCAGCTTAGAGGGGGGCATGAACACTGAAGCTTTCTTT. It specifies CASSLEGGMNTEAFF.

The chain carries TRBV5-6 and TRBJ2-1; 7 bases map to TRBD2. The CDR3 spans 15 residues. CDR1 and CDR2 (germline): SGHDT, YYEEEE. Trimming removed 0 bases from V and 14 bases from J; junction bases left unmatched: 14. The CDR3 DNA is TGTGCCAGCAGCTTGGTAGGGTCCTCCCGACTAGCCGAGTTCTTC. This codes for CASSLVGSSRLAEFF.

The rearrangement links TRBV9 to TRBJ2-3, with 7 bases aligning to TRBD2. Germline V gene data show CDR1 as SGDLS and CDR2 as YYNGEE. The V segment lost 2 bases and the J segment 5 bases; nucleotides outside the gene matches: 14. This CDR3 has 17 residues. In DNA, the CDR3 is TGTGCCAGCAGCGTTTCCCCAGCGGGGATAGGGGAAGATACGCAGTATTTT. Encoded protein: CASSVSPAGIGEDTQYF.

This clone appeared once. The chain links TRBV5-1 to TRBJ2-5; 7 bases match TRBD1. Trimming removed 4 bases from V and 3 bases from J; junction bases left unmatched: 6. This CDR3 has 14 residues. The germline CDR1 and CDR2 sequences are SGHRS and YFSETQ. The CDR3 nucleotides read TGCGCCAGCAGCAATTCCAGGGGGAAAGAGACCCAGTACTTC. This codes for CASSNSRGKETQYF.

The rearrangement links TRBV28 to TRBJ1-1; D unclear. V was cut by 7 bases and J by 2 bases, with 14 bases left in between. Germline V gene sequence: CDR1 MDHEN, CDR2 SYDVKM. This CDR3 has 14 amino acids. The CDR3 nucleotides are TGTGCCAGCACCTCGGAGCTGGGAAACACTGAAGCTTTCTTT. Translated, it gives CASTSELGNTEAFF.

V usage is TRBV29-1 and J usage is TRBJ2-7; 9 nucleotides align to TRBD1. The CDR3 is 15 amino acids. Germline V CDR1 and CDR2: SQVTM, ANQGSEA. V shed 3 bases and J 4 bases; nucleotides not matched to a gene: 10. In DNA form, the CDR3 reads TGCAGCGTTGAGAATTCGGGACAGGGTAATTACGAGCAGTACTTC. It encodes CSVENSGQGNYEQYF.

This chain joins TRBV30 and TRBJ2-1; D might be TRBD1 or TRBD2, each matching 5 bases. Germline V gives CDR1 GTSNPN, CDR2 SVGIG (reference sequence). V lost 8 bases and J lost 10, with 21 bases in between. The length of the CDR3 is 13 residues. Here the CDR3 DNA reads TGTGCCGGGTCCGGGGACGGGAATGACGAGCAGTTCTTC. Protein sequence: CAGSGDGNDEQFF.

The rearrangement joins TRBV7-9 to TRBJ2-7; 9 bases are a match to TRBD1. CDR1 SEHNR and CDR2 FQNEAQ come from the germline V gene (reference sequence). The CDR3 is 13 amino acids. The J segment lost 6 bases and the V segment lost 5 bases, leaving 5 bases of the junction unmatched. The DNA for the CDR3 is TGTGCCAGCAGCCTGGACAGGGGCCCCGAGCAGTACTTC. Translation gives CASSLDRGPEQYF.

This chain uses TRBV5-1 with TRBJ2-1; no definite D call. The CDR3 spans 12 residues. Trimming removed 6 bases from V and 3 bases from J, with 7 bases in between. Germline assignment: CDR1 SGHRS and CDR2 YFSETQ. The CDR3 nucleotides read TGCGCCAGCACCTTTAACTACAATGAGCAGTTCTTC. It codes for CASTFNYNEQFF. Filled out from reference TRBV5-1 and TRBJ2-1, the complete variable domain reads KAGVTQTPRYLIKTRGQQVTLSCSPISGHRSVSWYQQTPGQGLQFLFEYFSETQRNKGNFPGRFSGRQFSNSRSEMNVSTLELGDSALYLCASTFNYNEQFFGPGTRLTVL.

The gene calls are TRBV21-1 and TRBJ1-2. TRBV21-1 counts as a pseudogene. The CDR3 runs 14 residues. CDR3 sequence reads: CASSPRNGRDGYTF. The CDR3 DNA reads as TGTGCCAGCAGCCCCCGAAACGGCCGGGATGGCTACACCTTC.

V is TRBV10-2 and J is TRBJ1-5; 7 nucleotides line up with TRBD1. The CDR3 consists of 12 residues. Germline loops: CDR1 WSHSY, CDR2 SAAADI. Trimming removed 2 bases from V and 12 bases from J; junction bases left unmatched: 4. This CDR3 reads CASSELGGGQHF. DNA for the CDR3: TGCGCCAGCAGTGAGCTAGGGGGCGGCCAGCATTTT.

The V gene is TRBV5-4, the J gene TRBJ2-3; no clear D. The ends were cut back, 4 bases at V and 5 bases at J, with 11 bases in the middle. The CDR3 contains 13 residues. Germline V CDR1 and CDR2: SGHNT, YYREEE (reference sequence). DNA of the CDR3: TGTGCCAGCAGCCCAGTAGTCGGAGATACGCAGTATTTT. It is translated as CASSPVVGDTQYF.